The next 6 T cell receptor beta chains were all read from a single sample in a study of monozygotic twins with inflammatory bowel disease. TCRdb re-called the 5' RACE reads, yielding one record per CDR3 amino acid sequence without DNA. This sample's table has 400,000 to 500,000 distinct CDR3 sequences. The sample comprised blood. The receptor set was obtained from a human donor with ulcerative colitis or Crohn's disease, or a healthy co-twin of an affected twin (not recorded which).

The V gene is TRBV20-1, the J gene TRBJ2-4. Germline-derived CDR1 and CDR2 are DFQATT and SNEGSKA (reference sequence). The CDR3 length is 11 residues. CDR3: CSGASENIQYF.

V and J are TRBV15 and TRBJ2-3; TCRdb's assignment of TRBD2 cannot be checked, as there is no DNA. Germline CDR1 and CDR2: LNHNV and YYDKDF (reference sequence). There are 17 residues in the CDR3. The CDR3 protein is CATSRDRRGGRTDTQYF. The whole variable domain, remainder taken from reference TRBV15 and TRBJ2-3, is DAMVIQNPRYQVTQFGKPVTLSCSQTLNHNVMYWYQQKSSQAPKLLFHYYDKDFNNEADTPDNFQSRRPNTSFCFLDIRSPGLGDTAMYLCATSRDRRGGRTDTQYFGPGTRLTVL.

The V gene is TRBV4-3, the J gene TRBJ2-1; TCRdb picks TRBD2, but there is no DNA to check that call. CDR3 length: 16 residues. Germline V gives CDR1 LGHNA, CDR2 YSLEER. CDR3 in amino acids: CASSPALRDPYNEQFF.

The J gene is TRBJ2-1, the V gene TRBV24-1; the D call of TRBD2 rests on TCRdb alone, since no DNA is present to check it. CDR1 and CDR2 (germline): KGHDR, SFDVKD. This CDR3 has 12 amino acids. The CDR3 loop reads CATSRLANEQFF.

This chain connects TRBV3-1 to TRBJ2-1; TCRdb's D gene call, TRBD1, goes unchecked for lack of DNA. Germline loops: CDR1 LGHDT, CDR2 YNNKEL (reference sequence). The CDR3 loop spans 14 amino acids. Here the CDR3 reads CASSQGGAGNEQFF.

V gene TRBV7-2 combines with J gene TRBJ1-2; TCRdb designates TRBD1, a call that cannot be tested without DNA. This CDR3 spans 15 amino acids. Germline V gene lookup returns CDR1 SGHTA and CDR2 FQGNSA. The CDR3 spells CASSLETGGLSGYTF.